These T cell receptor beta chains were read from a single sample in a study of cytotoxic CD8 clonotypes in ibrutinib-treated CLL. Sequenced by immunoSEQ multiplex PCR; TCRdb stores in-frame clones only, minus some. The sample has just over 65,000 clones; around two thirds are singletons. The input for sequencing was PBMCs, taken after 12 months of ibrutinib treatment. These receptors came from a human donor with chronic lymphocytic leukemia. The CDR3 runs from the conserved cysteine through the conserved F or W. Fields, in order: V gene, clone size, J gene, D gene, CDR3 length, CDR3 protein, CDR3 DNA. D genes are given only for firm matches. Clone sizes are given selectively: once, few, many, or a class where the clone is expanded.

>TRBV10-3|-|TRBJ2-7|TRBD1|14
CAISAFGQGGREYF
TGTGCCATCAGTGCATTTGGACAGGGGGGGAGGGAGTACTTC
>TRBV18|-|TRBJ1-4|TRBD1|16
CASSVGQGTVNEKLFF
TGTGCCAGCTCAGTCGGACAGGGGACCGTTAATGAAAAACTGTTTTTT
>TRBV7-2|-|TRBJ2-7|TRBD2|14
CASSLGSGGYEQYF
TGTGCCAGCAGCTTAGGTAGCGGGGGTTACGAGCAGTACTTC
>TRBV5-1|-|TRBJ2-7|-|15
CASSPTGASSYEQYF
TGCGCCAGCAGCCCGACAGGCGCTAGCTCCTACGAGCAGTACTTC
>TRBV2|-|TRBJ2-7|TRBD1|14
CASSDRRGPYEQYF
TGTGCCAGCAGTGACCGCAGGGGGCCCTACGAGCAGTACTTC
>TRBV5-4|-|TRBJ2-7|-|14
CASSFDRFSYEQYF
TGTGCCAGCAGCTTCGACAGGTTCTCCTACGAGCAGTACTTC
>TRBV7-2|-|TRBJ1-1|-|17
CASKTTRGQRGNTEAFF
TGTGCCAGCAAAACCACCCGAGGACAGCGGGGGAACACTGAAGCTTTCTTT
>TRBV18|-|TRBJ2-7|TRBD1|16
CASSPDPGQGGREQYF
TGTGCCAGCTCACCCGACCCGGGACAGGGGGGTCGCGAGCAGTACTTC
>TRBV25-1|-|TRBJ2-7|-|16
CASSESGRTKPYEQYF
TGTGCCAGCAGTGAATCTGGGCGTACGAAGCCCTACGAGCAGTACTTC
>TRBV6-4|-|TRBJ2-1|TRBD1|16
CASSDPSTGNWGEQFF
TGTGCCAGCAGTGACCCGTCGACAGGGAACTGGGGTGAGCAGTTCTTC
>TRBV15|few|TRBJ2-1|-|14
CATSRGLRQNEQFF
TGTGCCACCAGCAGAGGCCTAAGACAGAATGAGCAGTTCTTC
>TRBV9|-|TRBJ1-1|-|14
CASSVITGNTEAFF
TGTGCCAGCAGCGTGATTACAGGGAACACTGAAGCTTTCTTT
>TRBV30|once|TRBJ2-1|-|16
CAWRKIGWEAYNEQFF
TGTGCCTGGAGAAAGATTGGATGGGAGGCCTACAATGAGCAGTTCTTC
>TRBV7-2|-|TRBJ2-1|TRBD1|15
CASSSRDRVYNEQFF
TGTGCCAGCAGCTCCCGGGACAGGGTTTACAATGAGCAGTTCTTC
>TRBV4-1|-|TRBJ2-4|-|14
CASSQDAPTNIQYF
TGCGCCAGCAGCCAAGATGCACCGACAAACATTCAGTACTTC
>TRBV7-9|-|TRBJ1-1|-|15
CASSPGGRTTLEAFF
TGTGCCAGCAGCCCCGGTGGCAGAACCACGCTTGAAGCTTTCTTT
>TRBV4-3|-|TRBJ2-7|-|15
CASSQDHYGSYEQYF
TGCGCCAGCAGCCAAGATCACTACGGCTCCTACGAGCAGTACTTC
>TRBV5-6|-|TRBJ1-6|-|14
CASSPWTYNSPLHF
TGTGCCAGCAGCCCCTGGACTTATAATTCACCCCTCCACTTT
>TRBV5-6|-|TRBJ1-3|-|15
CASSLVGGFGNTIYF
TGTGCCAGCAGCTTGGTGGGGGGGTTCGGAAACACCATATATTTT
>TRBV5-1|-|TRBJ1-5|-|15
CASSLQGISNQPQHF
TGCGCCAGCTCCTTGCAGGGAATTAGCAATCAGCCCCAGCATTTT
>TRBV5-6|once|TRBJ2-2|-|14
CASSPQTNTGELFF
TGTGCCAGCAGTCCACAGACGAACACCGGGGAGCTGTTTTTT
>TRBV27|-|TRBJ2-5|TRBD2|14
CASGLRLAGETQYF
TGTGCCAGTGGTTTACGACTAGCGGGGGAGACCCAGTACTTC